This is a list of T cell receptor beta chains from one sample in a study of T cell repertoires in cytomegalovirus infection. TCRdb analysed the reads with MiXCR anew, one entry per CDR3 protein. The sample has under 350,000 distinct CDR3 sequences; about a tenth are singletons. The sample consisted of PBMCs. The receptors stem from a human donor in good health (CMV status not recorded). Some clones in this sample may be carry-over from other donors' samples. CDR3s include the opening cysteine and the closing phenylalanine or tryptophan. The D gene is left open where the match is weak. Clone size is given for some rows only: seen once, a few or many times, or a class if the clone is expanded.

TGCAGCGTTGATCGAACAGGGTTGGGCACCGGGGAGCTGTTTTTT	CSVDRTGLGTGELFF	TRBJ2-2	-	-	TRBV29-1
TGCAGCGTTGACCGGGGTCTCACTGAAGCTTTCTTT	CSVDRGLTEAFF	TRBJ1-1	few	-	TRBV29-1
TGTGCCAGCTGCGGTACAGGGGGTTACAATGAGCAGTTCTTC	CASCGTGGYNEQFF	TRBJ2-1	few	TRBD1	TRBV2
TGTGCCAGCAGCACCGCAGGGATAACTAATGGCTACACCTTC	CASSTAGITNGYTF	TRBJ1-2	many	-	TRBV7-9
TGTGCCAGCAGCTTAGCGGAGCGACCCAGCACAGATACGCAGTATTTT	CASSLAERPSTDTQYF	TRBJ2-3	many	-	TRBV7-8
TGTGCCAGCATGAGGGAAGAGACCCAGTACTTC	CASMREETQYF	TRBJ2-5	many	-	TRBV12-3/TRBV12-4
TGCAGCGTTGAAGAGGGACAGCGGGACAATGAGCAGTTCTTC	CSVEEGQRDNEQFF	TRBJ2-1	-	-	TRBV29-1
TGTGCCAGCAGCTATCCCCAGGGGGGCATGCACACTGAAGCTTTCTTT	CASSYPQGGMHTEAFF	TRBJ1-1	many	TRBD1	TRBV5-6
TGTGCCAGCAGCTTATTCGGGTGGAGCGGGACAACGAACACCGGGGAGCTGTTTTTT	CASSLFGWSGTTNTGELFF	TRBJ2-2	few	-	TRBV13
TGTGCCAGCAGCTTAGACAGGGGGCTTACTAATGAAAAACTGTTTTTT	CASSLDRGLTNEKLFF	TRBJ1-4	-	TRBD1	TRBV7-2
TGTGCCAGCAGCCAAGAGCAGATTGAAGCTTTCTTT	CASSQEQIEAFF	TRBJ1-1	many	-	TRBV14
TGCAGCGTTGAGCAACAGGGCGGTCTATGGCAAAACATTCAGTACTTC	CSVEQQGGLWQNIQYF	TRBJ2-4	many	-	TRBV29-1
TGTGCCAGCAGCCTTCCAAGCGGGGGACCAAACACCGGGGAGCTGTTTTTT	CASSLPSGGPNTGELFF	TRBJ2-2	few	TRBD2	TRBV7-9
TGTGCCAGCAGTGTCCCAGGGACAGGGGGCGATGAGCAGTTCTTC	CASSVPGTGGDEQFF	TRBJ2-1	many	TRBD1	TRBV2
TGTGCCAGCAGCTTTACGACTAACTATGGCTACACCTTC	CASSFTTNYGYTF	TRBJ1-2	-	-	TRBV7-9
TGTGCCAGCAGCCCCGGGCCAAGACGGACTGAAGCTTTCTTT	CASSPGPRRTEAFF	TRBJ1-1	many	-	TRBV6-2/TRBV6-3
TGTGCCAGTAGTATAATCGACAGGCTGAACACTGAAGCTTTCTTT	CASSIIDRLNTEAFF	TRBJ1-1	many	-	TRBV19
TGCGCCAGCAGCAAACCGACAGGGAATAATTCACCCCTCCACTTT	CASSKPTGNNSPLHF	TRBJ1-6	many	TRBD1	TRBV4-1
TGCGCCAGCAGCGCCTCCGGGTCCCACACTGAAGCTTTCTTT	CASSASGSHTEAFF	TRBJ1-1	many	-	TRBV5-1
TGTGCCAGCAGTTACTCGATGACAGGGAATCAGCCCCAGCATTTT	CASSYSMTGNQPQHF	TRBJ1-5	many	TRBD1	TRBV6-2/TRBV6-3
TGTGCCAGCAGTGAAATGGGTAGGGGACTCAATGAGCAGTTCTTC	CASSEMGRGLNEQFF	TRBJ2-1	few	-	TRBV2
TGTGCCAGCAGCACCCGGACAGCAACTAATGAAAAACTGTTTTTT	CASSTRTATNEKLFF	TRBJ1-4	many	-	TRBV9
TGTGCCAGTAGTATTCAGGGAGAACTCTATGGCTACACCTTC	CASSIQGELYGYTF	TRBJ1-2	-	-	TRBV19
TGTGCCAGCAGCTTACAGATTTCTGACTATGGCTACACCTTC	CASSLQISDYGYTF	TRBJ1-2	many	-	TRBV7-2
TGCAGTACCAACAGGAGATCGAACACTGAAGCTTTCTTT	CSTNRRSNTEAFF	TRBJ1-1	many	-	TRBV20-1
TGCAGTGCTAGAGGCTGGGGTGGAACAGATACGCAGTATTTT	CSARGWGGTDTQYF	TRBJ2-3	-	-	TRBV20-1
TGTGCCAGCATCCGAGCGGGGGGGCCAGGGGCCAACGTCCTGACTTTC	CASIRAGGPGANVLTF	TRBJ2-6	many	TRBD2	TRBV6-6
TGTGCCAGCAGCCCAAACAGGGGGACAGTTTCAGATACGCAGTATTTT	CASSPNRGTVSDTQYF	TRBJ2-3	many	TRBD1	TRBV7-2
TGTGCCAGCAGCTTAGGGGGTTATAGCAATCAGCCCCAGCATTTT	CASSLGGYSNQPQHF	TRBJ1-5	many	-	TRBV7-2
TGTGCCAGTAGTGGACAGGGAGTCATTCACAATGAGCAGTTCTTC	CASSGQGVIHNEQFF	TRBJ2-1	-	TRBD1	TRBV19
TGTGCCAGTAGTTACCGGGACAAGGATGGCTACACCTTC	CASSYRDKDGYTF	TRBJ1-2	many	-	TRBV19
TGTGCCAGCAGTTACTCAGGCAGAACCTCTAACTATGGCTACACCTTC	CASSYSGRTSNYGYTF	TRBJ1-2	-	-	TRBV6-6
TGTGCCAGCAGTGGGCTAGCAGGAGATACGCAGTATTTT	CASSGLAGDTQYF	TRBJ2-3	-	-	TRBV2
TGTGCCAGCAGCCAAGGTTCCGAACCCCAGGAGCAGTTCTTC	CASSQGSEPQEQFF	TRBJ2-1	few	-	TRBV3-1
TGTGCCAGCAGCTTACGAAGGGAAAGCACAGATACGCAGTATTTT	CASSLRRESTDTQYF	TRBJ2-3	many	-	TRBV7-2
TGCAGTGCCAGAAGTCGGGACAGGGTTTCGACTGGCTACACCTTC	CSARSRDRVSTGYTF	TRBJ1-2	-	TRBD1	TRBV20-1
TGTGCCAGCAGCACCCGGGACAGCTCTTACACTGAAGCTTTCTTT	CASSTRDSSYTEAFF	TRBJ1-1	many	TRBD1	TRBV5-8
TGTGCCAGCAGTATCCCCGCGTTGTATCAGGATGGCTACACCTTC	CASSIPALYQDGYTF	TRBJ1-2	-	-	TRBV28
TGTGCCAGCAGCTTAGTAAAGCCGCCCTATGATTTT	CASSLVKPPYDF	TRBJ1-5	-	-	TRBV7-8
TGTGCCAGCAGTACGGTGGGACAGGGGACCACTGAAGCTTTCTTT	CASSTVGQGTTEAFF	TRBJ1-1	many	TRBD1	TRBV28
TGTGCCAGCAGCTTGCGTGATTTCGGTCCGAGACTAGCGTCGCCGTACTTC	CASSLRDFGPRLASPYF	TRBJ2-7	many	TRBD2	TRBV5-4
TGCAGCGTTACCCTGACAGCTTTGAACACTGAAGCTTTCTTT	CSVTLTALNTEAFF	TRBJ1-1	-	-	TRBV29-1
TGCAGTGCTCCCTACCCCCGGGGGACTCACCGCTCCTACAATGAGCAGTTCTTC	CSAPYPRGTHRSYNEQFF	TRBJ2-1	many	-	TRBV20-1
TGCAGTGCCCCTCTAGCGGGGGAGTACAATGAGCAGTTCTTC	CSAPLAGEYNEQFF	TRBJ2-1	few	TRBD2	TRBV20-1
TGCAGTGCTAGACGGGCCCCCAATCAGCCCCAGCATTTT	CSARRAPNQPQHF	TRBJ1-5	few	-	TRBV20-1
TGTGCCAGCAGCTTAGAGGCGGGGGGGTCACTCGATACGCAGTATTTT	CASSLEAGGSLDTQYF	TRBJ2-3	many	TRBD2	TRBV7-8
TGCGCCAGCAGCCAAGTATTCGGGACAGCAGAAAAACTGTTTTTT	CASSQVFGTAEKLFF	TRBJ1-4	few	TRBD1	TRBV4-1
TGTGCCAGCAGTGAATTTAAGCGGGGGGTCAACAATGAGCAGTTCTTC	CASSEFKRGVNNEQFF	TRBJ2-1	many	TRBD2	TRBV25-1